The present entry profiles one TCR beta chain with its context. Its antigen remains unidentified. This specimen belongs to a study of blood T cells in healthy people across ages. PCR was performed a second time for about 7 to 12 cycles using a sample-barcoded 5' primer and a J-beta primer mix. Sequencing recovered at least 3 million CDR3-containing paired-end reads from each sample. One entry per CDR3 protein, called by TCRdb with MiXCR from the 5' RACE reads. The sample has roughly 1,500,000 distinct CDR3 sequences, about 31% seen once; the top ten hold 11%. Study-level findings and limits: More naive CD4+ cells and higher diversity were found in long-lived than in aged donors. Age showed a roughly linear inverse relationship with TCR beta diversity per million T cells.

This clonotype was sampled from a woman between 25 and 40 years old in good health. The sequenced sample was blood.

DNA for the CDR3: TGTGCCAGCTCTCGGACAGGGATCGTCGAGCAGTACTTC. Protein sequence: CASSRTGIVEQYF. The chain is built from TRBV6-1 and TRBJ2-5; 8 bases are shared with TRBD1. The last part of the DNA fits TRBJ2-7 better; the J call may be wrong. The CDR3 is 13 residues long. The germline V gene has CDR1 MNHNS and CDR2 SASEGT.